This TCR beta chain was recovered during a study of sequential checkpoint blockade in melanoma (dated by TCRdb to the late 2010s). The study in broad terms: In a 1:1 randomization, patients received either first-line nivolumab then ipilimumab (arm A) or ipilimumab then nivolumab (arm B). Both trial sequences were followed by maintenance nivolumab. General conclusions and limits of the study: Validation of the response-prediction model combining TCR metrics and mutation burden is needed in larger, independent patient cohorts.

The immunoSEQ Assay was used to immunosequence TCRbeta CDR3 regions from genomic DNA. Before high-throughput sequencing, the genomic DNA was amplified using bias-controlled multiplex PCR. Per the source publication's procedure: To quantify the absolute abundance of each unique TCRbeta CDR3 region, the sequences were collapsed and filtered. Clonality, defined as 1 minus Pielou's evenness, was calculated using productive rearrangements only. A previously published method was used to identify clones with significantly greater frequencies in on-treatment samples than in baseline samples. The immuneACCESS repertoire file appears here via TCRdb, limited to in-frame rearrangements. These files lack a portion of the clones; in checked studies, under half of the deficit traces to unresolved V genes, and the cause of the others is not known. The DNA gave D and trimming, while V, J and clone size come from that table. The table for this sample lists 17,000 or so clones; roughly 59% of them were counted only once. Around 17% of the sample goes to the ten largest clones.

The sample holds a few counts of this clone. No antigen is known for it. Base qualities are not provided; no much larger clone lies one nucleotide away. From the cysteine through the phenylalanine, the CDR3 covers 15 amino acids. Just CDR3 DNA is preserved here, 45 bases in frame from base 1. CDR1 is given as MGHRA and CDR2 as YSYEKL, both from the germline V gene. Trimming at the junction amounts to 3 bases on V and 0 bases on J, and the germline ends lie 12 bases apart. This specimen's treatment or condition label, interpreted: randomized to nivolumab then ipilimumab (arm A) or the reverse (arm B). Prior DNA-damaging chemotherapy had not been received by any trial patient. On a FACS Aria II flow cytometer, live CD3+CD8+ cells that were negative for CD19 and CD56 were sorted from thawed PBMCs. Samples came from patients with melanoma in CheckMate 064, a randomized, open-label phase II trial of sequential checkpoint blockade. Leukapheresis was used to collect peripheral blood mononuclear cells, which were then purified with Ficoll-Paque and frozen in human serum with roughly 10% DMSO. Immediately after sorting, the purity of sorted blood CD3+CD8+ cells was verified to be >98%, after which DNA was extracted.

The chain employs TRBV4-1 and TRBJ2-7; the D region possibly corresponds to TRBD1 (6 bases align). The sequence was collected from a human donor with melanoma. Sequenced material: CD8+ T cells sorted from blood (inferred from file names), taken from a patient given nivolumab and ipilimumab in sequence. The CDR3 loop reads CASSHGTQVSYEQYF. Here is the DNA: TGCGCCAGCAGCCACGGGACACAGGTCTCCTACGAGCAGTACTTC.